The 27 T cell receptor beta chains below were found in one sample sequenced in a study of response to subunit inactivated influenza vaccine. MiXCR, run by TCRdb on the RT-PCR reads, gives a single entry per CDR3 protein. The data hold 150,000 to 200,000 distinct CDR3 sequences, with less than 15% observed a single time. These records were also assigned to another study, of T cells expressing NK-cell markers. This second study notes: Libraries used 5'RACE template switching adding universal primer site and UMIs.

This sample comprised CD8+ T cells sorted from PBMCs, obtained 11 to 12 days after vaccination. The receptors derive from a man in his fifties who received an inactivated influenza vaccine.

In its sample, this clonotype was seen many times. The rearrangement links TRBV10-3 to TRBJ2-5; a possible D gene is TRBD2 (5 bases). Trimming left V 2 bases short and J 5 bases short, with 12 bases between. Germline V CDR1 and CDR2: ENHRY, SYGVKD. The length of the CDR3 is 14 residues. For the CDR3, the DNA is TGTGCCATCAGTGAGGAAGAGCCGGGGGAGACCCAGTACTTC. It specifies CAISEEEPGETQYF.

The chain employs TRBV9 and TRBJ2-3; weak D call: TRBD1 (7 bases). The germline gives CDR1 SGDLS, CDR2 YYNGEE. CDR3 length: 15 amino acids. The V and J ends lost 2 bases and 1 base respectively, with 11 bases between them. This CDR3 reads CASSVQGGRTDTQYF. DNA of the CDR3: TGTGCCAGCAGCGTCCAGGGGGGTCGCACAGATACGCAGTATTTT. Full variable domain (missing parts from reference TRBV9 and TRBJ2-3): DSGVTQTPKHLITATGQRVTLRCSPRSGDLSVYWYQQSLDQGLQFLIQYYNGEERAKGNILERFSAQQFPDLHSELNLSSLELGDSALYFCASSVQGGRTDTQYFGPGTRLTVL.

The chain recombines TRBV7-9 with TRBJ2-7, with TRBD1 as a possible D gene (6 bases). Germline CDR1 is SEHNR and CDR2 is FQNEAQ (reference sequence). This CDR3 is 13 amino acids long. V lost 6 bases, J lost 2 bases, and 11 bases lay in between. The CDR3 is CASRDGGAYEQYF. The CDR3 region has the DNA TGTGCCAGCAGGGATGGGGGCGCCTACGAGCAGTACTTC.

V gene TRBV12-3 or TRBV12-4 combines with J gene TRBJ2-7; 7 bases agree with TRBD1. The ends lost 4 bases at V and 1 base at J; junction bases unmatched: 7. The CDR3 is made up of 15 amino acids. CDR3 nucleotides: TGTGCCAGCAGTTCAGACAGGGACAGTTCCTACGAGCAGTACTTC. It translates to CASSSDRDSSYEQYF.

The chain combines TRBV6-1 with TRBJ2-5, with 12 bases matching TRBD1. CDR1 and CDR2 (germline): MNHNS, SASEGT. V shed 6 bases and J 5 bases; nucleotides not matched to a gene: 7. The length of the CDR3 is 15 residues. CDR3 DNA: TGTGCCAGCAGCGCCGGGACAGGGGGCCTGGAGACCCAGTACTTC. Protein: CASSAGTGGLETQYF.

The sample holds a few counts of this clonotype. The chain has TRBV7-9 and TRBJ2-1; 8 positions match TRBD1. Losses at the gene ends were 5 bases for V and 4 bases for J; bases not matched to a gene: 7. The CDR3 runs 15 residues. Germline CDR1 SEHNR, CDR2 FQNEAQ (reference sequence). The CDR3 loop is CASSPGQDPYNEQFF. Written as DNA, the CDR3 is TGTGCCAGCAGCCCGGGACAGGACCCTTACAATGAGCAGTTCTTC.

The chain joins TRBV7-2 to TRBJ2-7, with D unclear. Trimming took 0 bases from V and 2 from J, leaving 5 bases between them. The length of the CDR3 is 13 residues. CDR1 and CDR2 (germline): SGHTA, FQGNSA. CDR3 coding DNA: TGTGCCAGCAGCTTAGCGCCCGCCTACGAGCAGTACTTC. It yields the protein CASSLAPAYEQYF.

This clonotype has more than one count but fewer than ten. The V gene is TRBV12-3 or TRBV12-4, the J gene TRBJ2-3; TRBD2 agrees at 11 bases. V lost 1 base to trimming and J lost 3 bases; unmatched junction nucleotides: 9. The CDR3 spans 18 residues. Here the CDR3 DNA reads TGTGCCAGCAGTTTAGGCCTAGCGGGGGGAGCCGTAACAGATACGCAGTATTTT. Protein sequence: CASSLGLAGGAVTDTQYF.

This chain uses TRBV7-6 with TRBJ1-1; D remains ambiguous. CDR1 is SGHVS, CDR2 FNYEAQ, per germline. The CDR3 sequence is 14 residues long. V was clipped by 8 bases and J by 2 bases, with 15 bases between them. This CDR3 reads CASLGSPGNTEAFF. The CDR3 DNA reads as TGTGCCAGCCTTGGTTCGCCCGGAAACACTGAAGCTTTCTTT.

The V call is TRBV7-9, the J call TRBJ2-5, with unresolved D. The CDR3 covers 13 residues. CDR1 and CDR2 (germline): SEHNR, FQNEAQ (reference sequence). The V gene lost 0 bases and the J gene lost 4 bases, with 6 bases spanning the gap. The CDR3, as DNA: TGTGCCAGCAGCTTAGCGACCCCAGAGACCCAGTACTTC. Protein sequence: CASSLATPETQYF.

The chain links TRBV12-3 or TRBV12-4 to TRBJ1-1; tentatively, D is TRBD1 (5 bases). This CDR3 region has 14 residues. V dropped 7 bases and J dropped 1 base, with 13 bases sitting between them. CDR3 in DNA: TGTGCCAGCATCAGAACCAGGGCGAACACTGAAGCTTTCTTT. This sequence encodes CASIRTRANTEAFF.

This clonotype turned up a few times. V gene TRBV6-5 combines with J gene TRBJ2-2; D not certain. The CDR3 is 12 amino acids. Trimming left V 6 bases short and J 6 bases short, with 8 bases between. Looked up from germline, CDR1 is MNHEY and CDR2 is SVGAGI. CDR3 amino acids: CASSQSAGELFF. DNA for the CDR3: TGTGCCAGCAGCCAGTCCGCCGGGGAGCTGTTTTTT.

The sample holds many counts of this clonotype. The gene calls are TRBV15 and TRBJ2-2, with TRBD2 matching over 8 bases. The V and J ends lost 1 base and 5 bases, in that order; junction bases with no gene match: 3. This CDR3 has 15 residues. Germline values: CDR1 LNHNV, CDR2 YYDKDF (reference sequence). The CDR3 reads CATSRAGGPTGELFF. CDR3 DNA: TGTGCCACCAGCAGAGCGGGAGGGCCGACCGGGGAGCTGTTTTTT.

In this sample, this clonotype turned up a few times. The V gene is TRBV12-3 or TRBV12-4, the J gene TRBJ2-2, with D possibly TRBD1 on 5 matching bases. The germline V and J ends were trimmed by 3 bases and 1 base, with 15 bases remaining between them. The CDR3 covers 17 residues. Here the CDR3 reads CASSLGPGILNTGELFF. CDR3 DNA sequence: TGTGCCAGCAGTTTGGGTCCAGGGATACTGAACACCGGGGAGCTGTTTTTT.

The chain combines TRBV4-3 with TRBJ1-1, with 7 positions matching TRBD1. Trimming at V came to 1 base and at J to 6 bases, leaving 8 bases not matched to a gene. CDR1 is LGHNA and CDR2 is YSLEER in the germline V gene. The CDR3 spans 15 residues. The CDR3 region has the DNA TGCGCCAGCAGCCAAGTTTCTACAGGGGCGGCTGAAGCTTTCTTT. Residues: CASSQVSTGAAEAFF.

The chain recombines TRBV6-2 or TRBV6-3 with TRBJ2-7, with 7 positions matching TRBD1. The ends lost 5 bases at V and 5 bases at J; junction bases unmatched: 12. The CDR3 has 15 residues. CDR1 MNHEY and CDR2 SVGEGT come from the germline V gene. CDR3 amino acids: CASSPHAGQVHEQYF. The CDR3, as DNA: TGTGCCAGCAGTCCTCACGCAGGACAGGTCCACGAGCAGTACTTC.

V is TRBV11-2 and J is TRBJ2-2; D remains unclear. With 0 bases removed from V and 9 bases from J, the gap between germline ends came to 5 bases. The CDR3 spans 12 residues. Germline assignment: CDR1 SGHAT and CDR2 FQNNGV. The CDR3 nucleotides read TGTGCCAGCAGCTTAGATCAGCGGGAGCTGTTTTTT. This translates into CASSLDQRELFF.

This clonotype was recorded a few times. This chain joins TRBV7-9 and TRBJ2-5; 10 bases map to TRBD2. J gave up 14 bases and V 6 bases, and 6 bases lay outside the gene matches. Germline V gene data show CDR1 as SEHNR and CDR2 as FQNEAQ (reference sequence). The CDR3 loop spans 11 amino acids. CDR3 loop: CASRTSGNSYF. The CDR3 DNA follows: TGTGCCAGCAGAACTAGCGGGAACAGCTACTTC.

This chain joins TRBV29-1 and TRBJ1-1, with a tentative D call TRBD1 (6 bases). The germline gives CDR1 SQVTM, CDR2 ANQGSEA. The CDR3 contains 13 residues. The germline V and J ends were trimmed by 2 bases and 4 bases, with 11 bases remaining between them. This chain's CDR3 is CSVESGGATEAFF. The CDR3 DNA is TGCAGCGTTGAATCGGGGGGGGCCACTGAAGCTTTCTTT.

The chain has TRBV7-8 and TRBJ1-2, with 7 bases lining up with TRBD1. This CDR3 has 16 residues. Germline values: CDR1 SGHVS, CDR2 FQNEAQ. The J segment lost 5 bases and the V segment lost 3 bases, leaving 12 bases of the junction unmatched. CDR3 sequence reads: CASSFAGTEPYYGYTF. The DNA of the CDR3 is TGTGCCAGCAGCTTCGCCGGGACAGAACCCTATTATGGCTACACCTTC.

In regard to this clonotype: Since a much larger clone is just one base distant, this may be a read error. The chain uses TRBV12-3 or TRBV12-4 and TRBJ2-5; the D gene is possibly TRBD2 (7 bases). This CDR3 is 14 amino acids long. Trimming took 7 bases from V and 4 from J, leaving 16 bases between them. Here the CDR3 reads CASTAGAGRETQYF. The CDR3 nucleotides are TGTGCCAGCACCGCGGGGGCAGGGCGAGAGACCCAGTACTTC.

This chain joins TRBV5-1 and TRBJ2-7, with 10 bases matching TRBD2. CDR3 length equals 17 residues. With V trimmed by 4 bases and J by 2 bases, 12 bases remained unmatched. Germline assignment: CDR1 SGHRS and CDR2 YFSETQ. The CDR3 here is CASSPYLAGGPTYEQYF. The CDR3 coding sequence is TGCGCCAGCAGCCCCTACTTAGCGGGGGGACCTACCTACGAGCAGTACTTC.

In this sample, this clonotype turned up many times. This chain links TRBV10-3 with TRBJ2-1, with D perhaps TRBD2 (6 bases). In germline, CDR1 is ENHRY, CDR2 SYGVKD. The CDR3 totals 14 residues. The V gene lost 3 bases and the J gene lost 10 bases, with 16 bases spanning the gap. The CDR3 region is CAISDALEGKEQFF. CDR3 DNA: TGTGCCATCAGTGATGCGTTGGAGGGCAAGGAGCAGTTCTTC.

This clonotype was seen repeatedly, ten times or more. This sequence joins TRBV19 and TRBJ2-7; possible D gene TRBD2, 5 bases. The V end lost 3 bases, the J end lost 4 bases, and 16 bases lay between the germline ends. This CDR3 contains 15 residues. Germline values: CDR1 LNHDA, CDR2 SQIVND (reference sequence). The CDR3: CASSIHSSPGYEQYF. DNA for the CDR3: TGTGCCAGTAGTATCCACAGTTCCCCGGGGTACGAGCAGTACTTC. Complete variable domain (other parts from reference TRBV19 and TRBJ2-7): DGGITQSPKYLFRKEGQNVTLSCEQNLNHDAMYWYRQDPGQGLRLIYYSQIVNDFQKGDIAEGYSVSREKKESFPLTVTSAQKNPTAFYLCASSIHSSPGYEQYFGPGTRLTVT.

This clonotype was seen a few times. V usage is TRBV28 and J usage is TRBJ2-3; weak D call: TRBD2 (5 bases). The CDR3 length is 15 residues. Deletions cut 5 bases from V and 0 bases from J, with 12 bases between. Germline values: CDR1 MDHEN, CDR2 SYDVKM. CDR3 coding DNA: TGTGCCAGCAGTCGATTTAAGCGGAGCACAGATACGCAGTATTTT. It codes for CASSRFKRSTDTQYF.

The genes are TRBV6-1 and TRBJ2-2; 10 bases fit TRBD2. The V segment lost 5 bases and the J segment 3 bases; nucleotides outside the gene matches: 9. This CDR3 is built from 17 residues. CDR1 MNHNS and CDR2 SASEGT come from the germline V gene. Here the CDR3 reads CASSQEERGGHTGELFF. For the CDR3, the DNA is TGTGCCAGCAGTCAAGAGGAGCGGGGGGGCCACACCGGGGAGCTGTTTTTT.

The chain's CDR3 is CSVEASLYNEQFF. The CDR3 DNA reads as TGCAGCGTTGAAGCCTCACTATACAATGAGCAGTTCTTC. The rearrangement joins TRBV29-1 to TRBJ2-1; no clear D gene. This CDR3 is 13 amino acids long. V lost 1 base and J 4 bases, leaving 8 bases between the germline ends. Germline V gene data show CDR1 as SQVTM and CDR2 as ANQGSEA.